This TCR beta chain came from a study of T-cell reconstitution after alpha-beta-depleted transplantation in children. Preparation of the TCRbeta library involved a method that used unique molecular identifiers. TCRdb re-called the PCR reads through MiXCR, storing one row per CDR3 protein. Of approximately 200,000 distinct CDR3 sequences in the sample, approximately 14% were seen once. Trimming shortened V by 0 bases and J by 5 bases, and 20 bases separated the two germline ends. This CDR3 comprises 17 residues. CDR1 and CDR2 (germline): SGDLS, YYNGEE. The sample in question was PBMCs from the stem cell graft donor, obtained from the stem cell graft. This clonotype originated in a human donor who donated a stem cell graft to a child with acute lymphoblastic leukemia. This chain links TRBV9 with TRBJ2-5; tentatively, D is TRBD2 (5 bases). The CDR3 coding sequence is TGTGCCAGCAGCGTAGGAGCGGCCTCCTCCACGGGGGAGACCCAGTACTTC. Protein: CASSVGAASSTGETQYF. Looking up the rest from reference TRBV9 and TRBJ2-5 gives the full variable domain: DSGVTQTPKHLITATGQRVTLRCSPRSGDLSVYWYQQSLDQGLQFLIQYYNGEERAKGNILERFSAQQFPDLHSELNLSSLELGDSALYFCASSVGAASSTGETQYFGPGTRLLVL.